The rows below give T cell receptor beta chains drawn from one sample of a study of cytomegalovirus exposure and HLA in healthy donors. Produced via immunoSEQ multiplex PCR; TCRdb's table is partial and in-frame only. The data hold about 140,000 clones, with approximately 79% observed a single time. Sample: PBMCs. Source of these receptors: a man in his late teens or twenties in good health and CMV-seronegative. Each CDR3 is given with its conserved first and last residue. D genes are given only for firm matches. Only part of the rows carry a size: once, few, many, or a class if the clone is expanded.

CDR3nt: TGCGCCAGCAGCCAAGCCGTCTACAATGAGCAGTTCTTC
CDR3aa: CASSQAVYNEQFF
v_gene: TRBV5-1
j_gene: TRBJ2-1
len: 13
d_gene: NA
abundance: NA

CDR3nt: TGTGCCAGTAGCCATCAGCAGGGCTACGAGCAGTACTTC
CDR3aa: CASSHQQGYEQYF
v_gene: TRBV19
j_gene: TRBJ2-7
len: 13
d_gene: NA
abundance: once

CDR3nt: TGCGCCAGCAGCCAAGGCGGCAGGGGACCGGAGCAGTTCTTC
CDR3aa: CASSQGGRGPEQFF
v_gene: TRBV4-3
j_gene: TRBJ2-1
len: 14
d_gene: NA
abundance: NA

CDR3nt: TGTGCCAGCAGCCCAGGGTTGGGCACTGAAGCTTTCTTT
CDR3aa: CASSPGLGTEAFF
v_gene: TRBV14
j_gene: TRBJ1-1
len: 13
d_gene: NA
abundance: NA

CDR3nt: TGTGCCAGCAGCTTATTAGGCGGGGTAAGCTCCTACGAGCAGTACTTC
CDR3aa: CASSLLGGVSSYEQYF
v_gene: TRBV11-2
j_gene: TRBJ2-7
len: 16
d_gene: NA
abundance: NA

CDR3nt: TGTGCCAGCAGCTCGGAGCCTCCGGGACAATGGTACTTC
CDR3aa: CASSSEPPGQWYF
v_gene: TRBV7-9
j_gene: TRBJ2-7
len: 13
d_gene: NA
abundance: NA

CDR3nt: TGTGCCAGCAGTGAAGGGACAGGGGATGTAGAGACCCAGTACTTC
CDR3aa: CASSEGTGDVETQYF
v_gene: TRBV6-1
j_gene: TRBJ2-5
len: 15
d_gene: TRBD1
abundance: NA

CDR3nt: TGTGCCAGCAGTGGATACAGGGACTCCTACGAGCAGTACTTC
CDR3aa: CASSGYRDSYEQYF
v_gene: TRBV2
j_gene: TRBJ2-7
len: 14
d_gene: NA
abundance: NA

CDR3nt: TGTGCCAGCTCACCACCTGGGACAGGGACAAGCGAGCAGTACTTC
CDR3aa: CASSPPGTGTSEQYF
v_gene: TRBV18
j_gene: TRBJ2-7
len: 15
d_gene: TRBD1
abundance: once

CDR3nt: TGTGCCTGGCAGGGGCTAGCGGGAGAGACCCAGTACTTC
CDR3aa: CAWQGLAGETQYF
v_gene: TRBV30
j_gene: TRBJ2-5
len: 13
d_gene: TRBD2
abundance: NA

CDR3nt: TGTGCCAGCGGACCGAGGACATCTGGAAACACCATATATTTT
CDR3aa: CASGPRTSGNTIYF
v_gene: TRBV9
j_gene: TRBJ1-3
len: 14
d_gene: NA
abundance: NA

CDR3nt: TGTGCCAGCTCACCGGGAGGGGGATCCACCGGGGAGCTGTTTTTT
CDR3aa: CASSPGGGSTGELFF
v_gene: TRBV18
j_gene: TRBJ2-2
len: 15
d_gene: NA
abundance: NA

CDR3nt: TGTGCCAGCAGGCTCCCGGGGTCTGAAGCTTTCTTT
CDR3aa: CASRLPGSEAFF
v_gene: TRBV11-2
j_gene: TRBJ1-1
len: 12
d_gene: NA
abundance: few

CDR3nt: TGTGCCAGCAGTGACTCGAGAGAGGGAGGAGGTAATTCACCCCTCCACTTT
CDR3aa: CASSDSREGGGNSPLHF
v_gene: TRBV6-4
j_gene: TRBJ1-6
len: 17
d_gene: NA
abundance: NA

CDR3nt: TGTGCCAGCAGCCTGCCGGGACAGGGCACTGAAGCTTTCTTT
CDR3aa: CASSLPGQGTEAFF
v_gene: TRBV5-4
j_gene: TRBJ1-1
len: 14
d_gene: TRBD1
abundance: few

CDR3nt: TGTGCCAGCAGCCAAGGCTCCAGGGCGAGCTCCTATAATTCACCCCTCCACTTT
CDR3aa: CASSQGSRASSYNSPLHF
v_gene: TRBV14
j_gene: TRBJ1-6
len: 18
d_gene: NA
abundance: NA

CDR3nt: TGCGCCAGCAGCCAAGATAGCAGGGGGAATGGCTACACCTTC
CDR3aa: CASSQDSRGNGYTF
v_gene: TRBV4-3
j_gene: TRBJ1-2
len: 14
d_gene: TRBD1
abundance: NA

CDR3nt: TGTGCCAGCAGCCCCGGGGTCAGGGGGAAGGGGGAAGCTTTCTTT
CDR3aa: CASSPGVRGKGEAFF
v_gene: TRBV4-2
j_gene: TRBJ1-1
len: 15
d_gene: TRBD1
abundance: few

CDR3nt: TGCGCCAGCAGCCAAACCCCCGGGGGGGCTAACGAAAAACTGTTTTTT
CDR3aa: CASSQTPGGANEKLFF
v_gene: TRBV4-1
j_gene: TRBJ1-4
len: 16
d_gene: NA
abundance: NA

CDR3nt: TGTGCCAGCAGCGTAGGGACAGCTTACTCTGGAAACACCATATATTTT
CDR3aa: CASSVGTAYSGNTIYF
v_gene: TRBV9
j_gene: TRBJ1-3
len: 16
d_gene: NA
abundance: NA

CDR3nt: TGTGCCAGCAGCCCGCCTTTTCGACAGGGTCTAAACGAGCAGTACTTC
CDR3aa: CASSPPFRQGLNEQYF
v_gene: TRBV7-9
j_gene: TRBJ2-7
len: 16
d_gene: TRBD1
abundance: NA

CDR3nt: TGTGCCAGCAGTTCCGACAGGATTTATTCACCCCTCCACTTT
CDR3aa: CASSSDRIYSPLHF
v_gene: TRBV27
j_gene: TRBJ1-6
len: 14
d_gene: NA
abundance: NA

CDR3nt: TGCGCCAGCAGTATAGGGGGCCGGGCTGGCTACACCTTC
CDR3aa: CASSIGGRAGYTF
v_gene: TRBV10-2
j_gene: TRBJ1-2
len: 13
d_gene: TRBD1
abundance: once

CDR3nt: TGTGCCAGCAGCTTCGGGGGGTCCACAGATACGCAGTATTTT
CDR3aa: CASSFGGSTDTQYF
v_gene: TRBV7-9
j_gene: TRBJ2-3
len: 14
d_gene: TRBD2
abundance: few

CDR3nt: TGTGCCAGTGAAACCCGGGACAGTTATTCCAATGAGCAGTTCTTC
CDR3aa: CASETRDSYSNEQFF
v_gene: TRBV19
j_gene: TRBJ2-1
len: 15
d_gene: TRBD1
abundance: NA

CDR3nt: TGCGCCAGCAGCGCGCAAGGAGGGGGCTTGAATGGCTACACCTTC
CDR3aa: CASSAQGGGLNGYTF
v_gene: TRBV5-1
j_gene: TRBJ1-2
len: 15
d_gene: TRBD1
abundance: once

CDR3nt: TGTGCCAGTAGTTCTCCGACAGGGAGTAGGAACGAGCAGTACTTC
CDR3aa: CASSSPTGSRNEQYF
v_gene: TRBV19
j_gene: TRBJ2-7
len: 15
d_gene: TRBD1
abundance: NA

CDR3nt: TGTGCCAGTAGTATAGAAAGTAGAGGGCAGGGGGTCACCATCACCAAAAACATTCAGTACTTC
CDR3aa: CASSIESRGQGVTITKNIQYF
v_gene: TRBV19
j_gene: TRBJ2-4
len: 21
d_gene: TRBD1
abundance: NA

CDR3nt: TGTGCCCAGGGTGCGGGGCGCGGGAATTCACCCCTCCACTTT
CDR3aa: CAQGAGRGNSPLHF
v_gene: TRBV30
j_gene: TRBJ1-6
len: 14
d_gene: NA
abundance: NA

CDR3nt: TGTGCCAGCAGCCCCCTGGGAGGGGGTGCCTACAATGAGCAGTTCTTC
CDR3aa: CASSPLGGGAYNEQFF
v_gene: TRBV4-2
j_gene: TRBJ2-1
len: 16
d_gene: NA
abundance: NA

CDR3nt: TGTGCCAGCAGCGGACAGGGGACCGATACGCAGTATTTT
CDR3aa: CASSGQGTDTQYF
v_gene: TRBV5-4
j_gene: TRBJ2-3
len: 13
d_gene: TRBD1
abundance: NA

CDR3nt: TGTGCCAGCAGCCAATCGCGTGGGGGGACAGGGGGTTACTACGAGCAGTACTTC
CDR3aa: CASSQSRGGTGGYYEQYF
v_gene: TRBV16
j_gene: TRBJ2-7
len: 18
d_gene: TRBD1
abundance: NA

CDR3nt: TGTGCCACCAGCGTCTATAGCGGGGGGGCATATAATGAGCAGTTCTTC
CDR3aa: CATSVYSGGAYNEQFF
v_gene: TRBV15
j_gene: TRBJ2-1
len: 16
d_gene: TRBD2
abundance: NA

CDR3nt: TGCGCCAGCAGCTCCGGCCCGGGAAGCTCCTACGAGCAGTACTTC
CDR3aa: CASSSGPGSSYEQYF
v_gene: TRBV5-1
j_gene: TRBJ2-7
len: 15
d_gene: NA
abundance: NA

CDR3nt: TGTGCCTGGAGTCCATCGGACAATCTAGGGTACGAGCAGTACTTC
CDR3aa: CAWSPSDNLGYEQYF
v_gene: TRBV30
j_gene: TRBJ2-7
len: 15
d_gene: NA
abundance: NA

CDR3nt: TGCGCCAGCCAAATAATTAGCGGGGGCCCGCAAGAGACCCAGTACTTC
CDR3aa: CASQIISGGPQETQYF
v_gene: TRBV5-1
j_gene: TRBJ2-5
len: 16
d_gene: TRBD2
abundance: NA

CDR3nt: TGTGCCAGCAGTTACTCGTTGTTGTCTCGCGGTGAAAAACTGTTTTTT
CDR3aa: CASSYSLLSRGEKLFF
v_gene: TRBV6-6
j_gene: TRBJ1-4
len: 16
d_gene: NA
abundance: few

CDR3nt: TGTGCCAGCAGCCCTACCCGGAGCCCCATATACAATGAGCAGTTCTTC
CDR3aa: CASSPTRSPIYNEQFF
v_gene: TRBV7-3
j_gene: TRBJ2-1
len: 16
d_gene: NA
abundance: few

CDR3nt: TGCGCCAGCAGCTTGCTGGGACAGACTAATGAAAAACTGTTTTTT
CDR3aa: CASSLLGQTNEKLFF
v_gene: TRBV5-1
j_gene: TRBJ1-4
len: 15
d_gene: TRBD1
abundance: few

CDR3nt: TGTGCCAGCAGTTACTCTTACAGCACCTCTGGAAACACCATATATTTT
CDR3aa: CASSYSYSTSGNTIYF
v_gene: TRBV6-5
j_gene: TRBJ1-3
len: 16
d_gene: NA
abundance: NA

CDR3nt: TGCGCCAGCAGCTTGGGGCCCCAATCCGGGGAGGGTTCACCCCTCCACTTT
CDR3aa: CASSLGPQSGEGSPLHF
v_gene: TRBV5-1
j_gene: TRBJ1-6
len: 17
d_gene: NA
abundance: NA

CDR3nt: TGCGCCAGCAGCTTAGGGGGCTTGGGGTACACAGATACGCAGTATTTT
CDR3aa: CASSLGGLGYTDTQYF
v_gene: TRBV5-1
j_gene: TRBJ2-3
len: 16
d_gene: TRBD1
abundance: NA

CDR3nt: TGTGCCTGGAACGGTGCAGGCGGGCAAGCCATATATTTT
CDR3aa: CAWNGAGGQAIYF
v_gene: TRBV30
j_gene: TRBJ1-3
len: 13
d_gene: NA
abundance: once

CDR3nt: TGTGCCTGGACCCTTGTACTGGGACAGGGAACTAGGGCTTTCTTT
CDR3aa: CAWTLVLGQGTRAFF
v_gene: TRBV30
j_gene: TRBJ1-1
len: 15
d_gene: TRBD1
abundance: NA

CDR3nt: TGTGCCAGCAGCTTAGCCCCTGGACAGGGCGAGCAGTACTTC
CDR3aa: CASSLAPGQGEQYF
v_gene: TRBV7-2
j_gene: TRBJ2-7
len: 14
d_gene: TRBD1
abundance: NA

CDR3nt: TGTGCCAGCACCCTAGGTCAGACCAATTCACCCCTCCACTTT
CDR3aa: CASTLGQTNSPLHF
v_gene: TRBV6-6
j_gene: TRBJ1-6
len: 14
d_gene: NA
abundance: NA

CDR3nt: TGCGCCAGCAGCTTGGAGGGACAGGGGGCTTACAATGAGCAGTTCTTC
CDR3aa: CASSLEGQGAYNEQFF
v_gene: TRBV5-1
j_gene: TRBJ2-1
len: 16
d_gene: TRBD1
abundance: once

CDR3nt: TGTGCCAGCAGCGAGACAGGGGCAAATTCACCCCTCCACTTT
CDR3aa: CASSETGANSPLHF
v_gene: TRBV9
j_gene: TRBJ1-6
len: 14
d_gene: TRBD1
abundance: NA

CDR3nt: TGTGCCAGCATCGGGCCTCGGACATACTACGAGCAGTACTTC
CDR3aa: CASIGPRTYYEQYF
v_gene: TRBV2
j_gene: TRBJ2-7
len: 14
d_gene: NA
abundance: NA